One sample yielded the 4 T cell receptor beta chains listed below, sequenced in a study of T cell repertoires in cytomegalovirus infection. Their cognate antigens are unknown. MiXCR was run by TCRdb on the reads, yielding one entry per CDR3 protein. This sample yields approximately 1,000,000 distinct CDR3 sequences, of which around a third are seen a single time; about 14% belongs to the top ten. Sequencing was performed on cultured CD8+ T cells from PBMCs, taken from culture after CMV antigen stimulation. The receptors stem from a human donor in good health (CMV status not recorded). Some clones in this sample may be carry-over from other donors' samples.

There are many counts of this clonotype. The chain uses TRBV4-3 and TRBJ2-1, with 9 nucleotides matching TRBD2. Per germline, CDR1 LGHNA and CDR2 YSLEER. The CDR3 is 16 residues long. V lost 4 bases to trimming and J lost 4 bases; unmatched junction nucleotides: 8. This chain's CDR3 is CASSLQAGGWYNEQFF. CDR3 bases: TGCGCCAGCAGCCTTCAAGCGGGAGGTTGGTACAATGAGCAGTTCTTC.

This clonotype was seen a few times. The chain uses TRBV12-3 or TRBV12-4 and TRBJ1-3; no clear D gene. With 5 bases removed from V and 2 bases from J, the gap between germline ends came to 7 bases. The CDR3 has 13 residues. The CDR3 DNA sequence: TGTGCCAGCAGTACAAGCCCTGGAAACACCATATATTTT. Translation: CASSTSPGNTIYF.

The chain recombines TRBV27 with TRBJ2-7; 8 nucleotides align to TRBD1. The germline gives CDR1 MNHEY, CDR2 SMNVEV (reference sequence). V lost 1 base to trimming and J lost 5 bases; unmatched junction nucleotides: 13. This CDR3 has 17 residues. The CDR3 reads CASSLFGPGQGIDEQYF. CDR3 DNA sequence: TGTGCCAGCAGTTTATTTGGGCCCGGACAGGGTATAGACGAGCAGTACTTC.

The chain is built from TRBV19 and TRBJ1-1, with 7 bases fitting TRBD1. With V trimmed by 9 bases and J by 4 bases, 11 bases remained unmatched. The CDR3 contains 14 residues. Germline loops: CDR1 LNHDA, CDR2 SQIVND (reference sequence). DNA for the CDR3: TGTGCCAGAAGTCTCGACAGGGTCATCACTGAAGCTTTCTTT. This translates into CARSLDRVITEAFF.